One and the same sample provided the 30 T cell receptor beta chains below, sequenced in a study of cytomegalovirus exposure and HLA in healthy donors. PCR amplification relied on 60 Vbeta primers (plus 13 Jbeta primers). Sequencing used immunoSEQ multiplex PCR; TCRdb keeps in-frame clones, though not all of them. Here the sample spans approximately 110,000 clones, roughly 71% being singletons. Material: PBMCs. These receptors originate from a man aged 40-50 years in good health and CMV-seropositive.

The chain links TRBV6-1 to TRBJ1-5; 8 bases agree with TRBD1. The germline gives CDR1 MNHNS, CDR2 SASEGT. This CDR3 contains 14 residues. J was trimmed by 4 bases and V by 4 bases; bases with no gene match: 3. CDR3 nucleotides: TGTGCCAGCAGTGTTGGACAGGGTAATCAGCCCCAGCATTTT. Amino acids: CASSVGQGNQPQHF.

Details on this clone: One end of the junction does not line up with germline, which may come from a read error. The chain couples TRBV7-7 to TRBJ2-3; 9 bases line up with TRBD2. Germline CDR1 is SSHAT and CDR2 is FNYEAQ (reference sequence). The CDR3 length is 15 residues. The CDR3 region is CASSLRTSGTDTQYF. The CDR3 nucleotides read TGTGCTAGCAGCCTAAGGACTAGCGGCACAGATACGCAGTATTTT.

V is TRBV9 and J is TRBJ1-5; no definite D call. Trimming took off 2 bases at V and 5 bases at J, with 17 bases between the two ends. Germline V gene lookup returns CDR1 SGDLS and CDR2 YYNGEE. The CDR3 sequence is 16 residues long. The CDR3 reads CASSVLSGRLYQPQHF. The DNA of the CDR3 is TGTGCCAGCAGCGTCCTGTCTGGGAGGTTATATCAGCCCCAGCATTTT.

The rearrangement uses TRBV7-6 and TRBJ2-2; TRBD1 matches at 8 bases. CDR1 and CDR2 (germline): SGHVS, FNYEAQ. The junction had 15 bases not matched to a gene; V was cut back by 4 bases and J by 5 bases. CDR3 length equals 18 residues. Here the CDR3 DNA reads TGTGCCAGCAGCTCCATTAGGCGCGACAGGGGAAGGACCGGGGAGCTGTTTTTT. Protein sequence: CASSSIRRDRGRTGELFF.

The genes are TRBV10-3 and TRBJ1-1, with TRBD1 matching over 11 bases. Germline V CDR1 and CDR2: ENHRY, SYGVKD. This CDR3 is built from 15 residues. V was pared by 4 bases and J by 4 bases, with 5 bases of the junction left unmatched. The CDR3 DNA reads TGTGCCATCAGTGGGGCGGGACAGGGGGGCACTGAAGCTTTCTTT. It codes for CAISGAGQGGTEAFF.

CDR3 loop: CASSSQPGAFQGEQFF. The CDR3 DNA reads as TGTGCCAGCAGCTCACAACCAGGCGCCTTTCAGGGTGAGCAGTTCTTC. This chain links TRBV7-2 with TRBJ2-1; maybe TRBD1 (5 bases). V was clipped by 4 bases and J by 9 bases, with 22 bases between them. Germline V gene lookup returns CDR1 SGHTA and CDR2 FQGNSA. The CDR3 length is 16 residues.

This chain uses TRBV9 with TRBJ2-3; TRBD2 agrees at 12 bases. The CDR3 sequence is 14 residues long. Germline values: CDR1 SGDLS, CDR2 YYNGEE. Trimming at V came to 2 bases and at J to 14 bases, leaving 9 bases not matched to a gene. Written as DNA, the CDR3 is TGTGCCAGCAGCGTGAGCCCGACTAGCGGGAGATGGTATTTT. This gives the protein CASSVSPTSGRWYF.

J is TRBJ2-1 and V is TRBV4-1; 9 bases line up with TRBD2. CDR1 and CDR2 from the germline V gene are MGHRA and YSYEKL. This CDR3 has 19 amino acids. V trimming: 0 bases; J trimming: 3 bases; junction bases outside the gene matches: 12. The CDR3: CASSQEAQLATSGYNEQFF. CDR3 sequence (DNA): TGCGCCAGCAGCCAAGAGGCACAACTCGCGACTAGCGGCTACAATGAGCAGTTCTTC.

J is TRBJ2-7 and V is TRBV30, with 7 bases matching TRBD2. The CDR3 has 16 residues. V lost 3 bases and J lost 6; bases outside the gene matches: 17. Germline loops: CDR1 GTSNPN, CDR2 SVGIG (reference sequence). CDR3 DNA: TGTGCCTGGAGCGTACGAGTGGGACTACCTAGTCTCGAGCAGTACTTC. This gives the protein CAWSVRVGLPSLEQYF.

The genes are TRBV6-4 and TRBJ2-7, with 11 bases identical to TRBD2. CDR1 MRHNA and CDR2 SNTAGT come from the germline V gene. V lost 10 bases and J lost 2; bases outside the gene matches: 7. The CDR3 is made up of 14 amino acids. Here the CDR3 reads CANPSGRRPYEQYV. CDR3 bases: TGTGCCAACCCTAGCGGGAGGCGACCCTACGAGCAGTACGTC.

The genes are TRBV4-3 and TRBJ1-2, with TRBD1 matching over 7 bases. CDR3 size: 14 residues. V trimming: 5 bases; J trimming: 0 bases; junction bases outside the gene matches: 3. Germline loops: CDR1 LGHNA, CDR2 YSLEER. In nucleotides, the CDR3 is TGCGCCAGCAGCGACGGGACAGCTAACTATGGCTACACCTTC. This codes for CASSDGTANYGYTF.

The rearrangement uses TRBV7-2 and TRBJ1-1, with D perhaps TRBD1 (5 bases). Germline CDR1 is SGHTA and CDR2 is FQGNSA. V was shortened by 3 bases and J by 4 bases, with 9 bases between the two germline ends. The CDR3 is 13 residues long. The CDR3 region has the DNA TGTGCCAGCAGCTTCCAGGGTAGCACTGAAGCTTTCTTT. This codes for CASSFQGSTEAFF. The full variable domain, in which reference TRBV7-2 and TRBJ1-1 provide the parts outside the CDR3, is GAGVSQSPSNKVTEKGKDVELRCDPISGHTALYWYRQSLGQGLEFLIYFQGNSAPDKSGLPSDRFSAERTGGSVSTLTIQRTQQEDSAVYLCASSFQGSTEAFFGQGTRLTVV.

The CDR3 DNA reads TGTGCCAGCATCAGCGTCAGCTCCAGCACTGAAGCTTTCTTT. It specifies CASISVSSSTEAFF. The chain joins TRBV4-2 to TRBJ1-1, with D hard to call. V lost 7 bases, J lost 4 bases, and 16 bases lay in between. Germline V CDR1 and CDR2: LGHNA, YNFKEQ. This CDR3 spans 14 amino acids.

With respect to this clone: The identical CDR3 is also encoded by other nucleotide sequences in the sample. The V gene is TRBV29-1, the J gene TRBJ2-3, with TRBD1 identical over 8 bases. The CDR3 loop spans 13 amino acids. V shed 3 bases, J shed 2 bases, and the junction held 1 base outside the gene matches. Germline V gene lookup returns CDR1 SQVTM and CDR2 ANQGSEA. CDR3 sequence (DNA): TGCAGCGTTGAGGGACAGGCCACAGATACGCAGTATTTT. It encodes CSVEGQATDTQYF.

The V and J genes are TRBV2 and TRBJ1-1; 7 positions agree with TRBD1. V shed 7 bases, J shed 0 bases, and the junction held 5 bases outside the gene matches. The germline V gene encodes CDR1 SNHLY and CDR2 FYNNEI. CDR3 size: 14 residues. CDR3 region: CASMQQGLNTEAFF. The DNA of the CDR3 is TGTGCCAGCATGCAACAGGGGTTGAACACTGAAGCTTTCTTT.

This rearrangement joins TRBV5-1 to TRBJ2-1, with a tentative D call TRBD2 (6 bases). V was cut by 3 bases and J by 2 bases, with 15 bases left in between. This CDR3 has 16 residues. Looked up from germline, CDR1 is SGHRS and CDR2 is YFSETQ. CDR3 bases: TGCGCCAGCAGCTACACTGTGACGGGGGCCTACAATGAGCAGTTCTTC. Its translation: CASSYTVTGAYNEQFF.

This clone has just a few counts. The chain combines TRBV15 with TRBJ2-2, with D possibly matching TRBD1 (6 bases). V lost 1 base, J lost 0 bases, and 9 bases lay in between. This CDR3 is built from 16 residues. Germline CDR1 is LNHNV and CDR2 is YYDKDF (reference sequence). CDR3 sequence: CATSRGRGPNTGELFF. CDR3 bases: TGTGCCACCAGCAGAGGCAGGGGCCCGAACACCGGGGAGCTGTTTTTT.

This chain joins TRBV28 and TRBJ2-7; D is possibly TRBD1 (6 bases). Between the trimmed V and J ends, which lost 2 bases and 3 bases, there was a span of 8 bases. The CDR3 length is 13 residues. The V gene's germline CDR1 is MDHEN and CDR2 SYDVKM. CDR3 sequence: CASSLKGGYEQYF. CDR3 in DNA: TGTGCCAGCAGTTTAAAAGGGGGCTACGAGCAGTACTTC.

The J gene is TRBJ1-5, the V gene TRBV19, with D possibly being TRBD1 (5 bases). V lost 5 bases, J lost 0 bases, and 17 bases lay in between. Germline V gene lookup returns CDR1 LNHDA and CDR2 SQIVND (reference sequence). The CDR3 contains 17 residues. The CDR3 is CASSPPGGTYSNQPQHF. The CDR3 nucleotides read TGTGCCAGTAGTCCCCCCGGGGGGACCTATAGCAATCAGCCCCAGCATTTT.

This clone occurred once. V usage is TRBV7-2 and J usage is TRBJ2-7; TRBD1 matches at 7 bases. Per germline, CDR1 SGHTA and CDR2 FQGNSA. The trim removed 4 bases at V and 0 bases at J, leaving 0 bases unmatched. The CDR3 has 13 amino acids. This chain's CDR3 is CASSWDSSYEQYF. CDR3 coding DNA: TGTGCCAGCAGCTGGGACAGCTCCTACGAGCAGTACTTC.

The CDR3 loop reads CASSLQGAFDNEQFF. CDR3 in DNA: TGCGCCAGCAGCTTACAGGGGGCATTCGACAATGAGCAGTTCTTC. The V gene is TRBV5-1, the J gene TRBJ2-1, with 9 bases aligning to TRBD1. In germline, CDR1 is SGHRS, CDR2 YFSETQ. The CDR3 loop spans 15 amino acids. J lost 5 bases, V lost 2 bases, and 5 bases had no gene match. Using reference TRBV5-1 and TRBJ2-1 for the parts outside the CDR3, the full variable domain is KAGVTQTPRYLIKTRGQQVTLSCSPISGHRSVSWYQQTPGQGLQFLFEYFSETQRNKGNFPGRFSGRQFSNSRSEMNVSTLELGDSALYLCASSLQGAFDNEQFFGPGTRLTVL.

This chain uses TRBV5-1 with TRBJ1-2; possibly TRBD1 for D (5 bases). The CDR3 consists of 16 residues. Germline V gives CDR1 SGHRS, CDR2 YFSETQ. Between the trimmed V and J ends, which lost 0 bases and 5 bases, there was a span of 17 bases. DNA of the CDR3: TGCGCCAGCAGCTTGGAAGTTTCCGCGGGACGGTATGGCTACACCTTC. As protein: CASSLEVSAGRYGYTF.

The genes are TRBV7-2 and TRBJ2-7; TRBD1 matches 9 bases. The germline V gene has CDR1 SGHTA and CDR2 FQGNSA. The V segment lost 5 bases and the J segment 6 bases; nucleotides outside the gene matches: 8. The CDR3 is 14 residues long. CDR3 in DNA: TGTGCCAGCAGCCCCGGGACAGGGAGTCGCGAGCAGTACGTC. It is translated as CASSPGTGSREQYV.

The chain is built from TRBV5-1 and TRBJ2-3, with TRBD2 matching 7 bases. The CDR3 is 14 amino acids. Germline V gene sequence: CDR1 SGHRS, CDR2 YFSETQ. V was pared by 7 bases and J by 7 bases, with 12 bases of the junction left unmatched. CDR3: CASGEGTFRNTQYF. The DNA of the CDR3 is TGCGCCAGCGGGGAGGGAACCTTCCGGAATACGCAGTATTTT.

This clone was seen more than once but under ten times. The chain's CDR3 is CASSGLAGNEQFF. The CDR3 nucleotides are TGTGCCAGTAGTGGATTAGCGGGTAATGAGCAGTTCTTC. The V gene is TRBV19, the J gene TRBJ2-1; 7 bases are shared with TRBD2. CDR3 length: 13 residues. V lost 5 bases and J lost 7; bases outside the gene matches: 5. CDR1 and CDR2 from the germline V gene are LNHDA and SQIVND (reference sequence).

V gene TRBV4-1 combines with J gene TRBJ2-7, with 10 bases fitting TRBD1. The CDR3 runs to 15 residues. The ends lost 1 base at V and 3 bases at J; junction bases unmatched: 3. Germline values: CDR1 MGHRA, CDR2 YSYEKL. CDR3: CASSQGGQGNYEQYF. CDR3 coding DNA: TGCGCCAGCAGCCAAGGGGGACAGGGGAACTACGAGCAGTACTTC.

There are a few counts of this clone. This chain uses TRBV5-5 with TRBJ2-7; TRBD1 might be the D (6 bases). Per germline, CDR1 SGHKS and CDR2 YYEKEE (reference sequence). The CDR3 has 14 amino acids. Trimming pared 4 bases from V and 0 bases from J, leaving 11 bases between. The CDR3 reads CASSLDSFSYEQYV. In DNA, the CDR3 is TGTGCCAGCAGCCTGGACAGTTTCTCCTACGAGCAGTACGTC.

The V gene is TRBV28, the J gene TRBJ2-5; D is unresolved. The CDR3 spans 16 residues. Germline V gives CDR1 MDHEN, CDR2 SYDVKM. V shed 3 bases and J shed 3 bases, with 17 bases lying between them. This CDR3 reads CASSFDPRLGEETQYF. CDR3 DNA sequence: TGTGCCAGCAGTTTTGACCCGCGGCTAGGAGAAGAGACCCAGTACTTC.

The V and J genes are TRBV30 and TRBJ2-5, with 8 bases fitting TRBD2. Near its end, the DNA agrees better with TRBJ2-7, so the J call may be wrong. CDR1 is GTSNPN and CDR2 is SVGIG in the germline V gene (reference sequence). This CDR3 spans 14 amino acids. Written as DNA, the CDR3 is TGTGCCTGGACACGGGAGGGGGTTACCTACGAGCAGTACTTC. Protein product: CAWTREGVTYEQYF.

This rearrangement joins TRBV7-9 to TRBJ2-3, with D possibly being TRBD1 (5 bases). From germline, CDR1 is SEHNR and CDR2 FQNEAQ (reference sequence). Trimming took off 5 bases at V and 5 bases at J, with 14 bases between the two ends. The CDR3 covers 14 residues. The CDR3 DNA reads as TGTGCCAGCAGCCCACTCCTTACAGGAGATACGCAGTATTTT. This codes for CASSPLLTGDTQYF.